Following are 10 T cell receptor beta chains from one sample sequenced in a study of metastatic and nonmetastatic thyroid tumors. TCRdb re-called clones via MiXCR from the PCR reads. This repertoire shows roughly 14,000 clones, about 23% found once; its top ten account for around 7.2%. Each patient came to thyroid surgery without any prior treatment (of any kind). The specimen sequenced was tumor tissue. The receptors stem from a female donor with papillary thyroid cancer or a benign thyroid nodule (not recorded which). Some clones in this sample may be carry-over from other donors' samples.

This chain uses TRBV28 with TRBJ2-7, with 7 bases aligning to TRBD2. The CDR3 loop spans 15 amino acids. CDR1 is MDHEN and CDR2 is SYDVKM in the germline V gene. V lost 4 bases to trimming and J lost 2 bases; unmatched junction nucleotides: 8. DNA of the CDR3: TGTGCCAGCAGTTCGAGCGGGATTGGAACCTACGAGCAGTACTTC. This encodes CASSSSGIGTYEQYF.

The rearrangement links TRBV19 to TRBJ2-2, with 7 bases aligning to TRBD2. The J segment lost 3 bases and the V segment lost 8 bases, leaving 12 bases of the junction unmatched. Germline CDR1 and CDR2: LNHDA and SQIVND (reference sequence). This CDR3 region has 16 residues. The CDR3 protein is CASGAGEIADTGELFF. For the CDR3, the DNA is TGTGCCAGTGGTGCGGGGGAGATCGCGGACACCGGGGAGCTGTTTTTT.

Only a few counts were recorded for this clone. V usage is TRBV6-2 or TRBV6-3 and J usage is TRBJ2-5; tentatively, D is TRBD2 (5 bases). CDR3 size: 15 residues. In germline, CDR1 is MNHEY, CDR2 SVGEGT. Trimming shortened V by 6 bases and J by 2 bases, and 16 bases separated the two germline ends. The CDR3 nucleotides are TGTGCCAGCAGACGAACTTACCGGGATCAAGAGACCCAGTACTTC. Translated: CASRRTYRDQETQYF.

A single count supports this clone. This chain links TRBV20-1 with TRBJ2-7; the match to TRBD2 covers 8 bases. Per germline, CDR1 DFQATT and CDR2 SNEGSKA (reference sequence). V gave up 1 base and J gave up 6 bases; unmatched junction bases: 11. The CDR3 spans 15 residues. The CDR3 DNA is TGCAGTGCTAGAGCCCTGGGTAGCGGGGAAGGCGAGCAGTACTTC. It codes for CSARALGSGEGEQYF.

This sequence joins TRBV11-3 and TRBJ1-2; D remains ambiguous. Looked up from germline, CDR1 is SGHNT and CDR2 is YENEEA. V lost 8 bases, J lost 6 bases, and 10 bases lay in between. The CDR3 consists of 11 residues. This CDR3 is CASGQQDGYTF. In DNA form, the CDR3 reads TGTGCCAGCGGCCAGCAGGATGGCTACACCTTC.

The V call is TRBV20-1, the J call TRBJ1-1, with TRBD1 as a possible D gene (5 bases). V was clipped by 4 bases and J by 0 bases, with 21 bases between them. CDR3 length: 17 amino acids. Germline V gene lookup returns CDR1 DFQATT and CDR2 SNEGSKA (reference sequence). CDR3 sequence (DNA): TGCAGTGCTACGCCAGCCCCTCGACAGACCATGAACACTGAAGCTTTCTTT. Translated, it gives CSATPAPRQTMNTEAFF.

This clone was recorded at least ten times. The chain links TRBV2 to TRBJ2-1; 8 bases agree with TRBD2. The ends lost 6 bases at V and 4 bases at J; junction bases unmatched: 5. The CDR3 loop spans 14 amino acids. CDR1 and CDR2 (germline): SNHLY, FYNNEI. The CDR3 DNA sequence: TGTGCCAGCAGCAGCGGGAGTCCTTACAATGAGCAGTTCTTC. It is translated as CASSSGSPYNEQFF.

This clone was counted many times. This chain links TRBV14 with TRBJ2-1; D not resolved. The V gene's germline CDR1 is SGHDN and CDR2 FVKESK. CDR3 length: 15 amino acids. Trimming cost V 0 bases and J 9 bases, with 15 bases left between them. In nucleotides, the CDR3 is TGTGCCAGCAGCCAAGATCACTCTAGGGTGGGTGAGCAGTTCTTC. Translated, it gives CASSQDHSRVGEQFF.

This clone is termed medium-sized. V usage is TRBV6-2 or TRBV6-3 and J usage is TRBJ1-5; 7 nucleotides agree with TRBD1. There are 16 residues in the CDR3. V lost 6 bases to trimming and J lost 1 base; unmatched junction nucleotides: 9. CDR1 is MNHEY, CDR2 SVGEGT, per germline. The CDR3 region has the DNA TGTGCCAGCAGCCGAAAGACAGGGTTGAGCAATCAGCCCCAGCATTTT. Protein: CASSRKTGLSNQPQHF.

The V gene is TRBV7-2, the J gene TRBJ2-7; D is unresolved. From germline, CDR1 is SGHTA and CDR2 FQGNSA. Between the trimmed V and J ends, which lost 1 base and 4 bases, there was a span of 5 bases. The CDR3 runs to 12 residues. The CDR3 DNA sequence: TGTGCCAGCAGCTTAGTAGAATACGAGCAGTACTTC. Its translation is CASSLVEYEQYF.